This T cell receptor (beta chain) came from a study of blood T cells in healthy people across ages (dated by TCRdb to between 2014 and 2017). Describing the broader study: Template switching captured roughly one uniquely barcoded TCR beta cDNA molecule per two T cells in model experiments. To track age-related changes in TCR beta repertoire diversity, the study relied on deep sequencing normalized with unique cDNA molecular identifiers. Four age groups were formed from the donors: young (average 16 years), middle-aged (approximately 40), aged (around 62) and long-lived (about 80). Donors of different ages were randomly distributed across sequencing lanes to avoid experimental bias. Using the same blood draw, the study looked at two additional independent replicas of 1 million unique cDNA reads for two donors, one aged 18 to 30 and the other aged 80 or older.

The roughly 42 donors, aged about 6 to 95 years, were systemically healthy Caucasian individuals from Russia. Each donor gave about 10 milliliters of peripheral blood, drawn into EDTA-treated Vacutainer tubes. Ficoll-Paque density-gradient centrifugation was used to isolate PBMCs, with at least 6.5 million obtained per sample. Trizol reagent was used to extract total RNA from PBMCs, with at least 5.5 micrograms per sample. For every donor, flow cytometry on a PBMC aliquot measured the percentage of naive CD45RAhigh/CD27high T cells. The library was generated by 5' RACE. A second PCR of roughly 7 to 12 cycles was run with a J-beta primer mix and a sample-barcoded 5' primer. A template-switch 5' adaptor carrying 12 random nucleotides introduced a unique molecular identifier onto each TCR beta cDNA molecule. Each sample yielded at least 2.5 million CDR3-containing paired-end reads. First-strand cDNA synthesis was performed from all RNA using the Mint cDNA synthesis kit, with priming by a TRBC-specific oligonucleotide. All cDNA was treated with uracil-DNA glycosylase and then went through a first 18-cycle PCR with the universal primers M1SS and BC2_uni_R. The original pipeline was this. Normalization of each sample was performed by random selection of 1 million high-quality reads, each carrying a distinct molecular identifier. Reads with shared molecular identifiers were discarded instead of being binned into consensus sequences. MiTCR, with a Q25 quality threshold and the strictest error-elimination algorithm, was used for CDR3 identification, clonotype clustering and error correction. A nonparametric unseen species model with Euler transformation was used to estimate lower-bound total TCR beta diversity. Using fastp trimming at Q25 and MiXCR clonotype assembly, TCRdb reanalyzed the public sequencing data and kept in-frame beta chains. Duplicate CDR3 protein sequences are folded into a single record with the most common DNA and genes. What appears here as the V and J calls and clone size reflects TCRdb's work, not the paper's. The sample yields approximately 1,700,000 distinct CDR3 sequences; approximately 40% were counted once. Together, the top ten hold 23% of the sample.

Broad study findings and their caveats: The long-lived group showed more naive CD4+ T cells, fewer expanded clones and increased TCR diversity than the aged group, suggesting age selection. Bulk unsorted PBMC profiling prevented conclusive comparison of naive and antigen-experienced compartments. Total diversity estimates from one million sequenced T cells were considered lower bounds and underestimates. As age increased, observed TCR beta diversity per million T cells dropped in a roughly linear way, and a significant reduction was already evident by age 40. Because donor CMV infection status was unknown, age-related changes in expanded clonotypes were potentially confounded. Observed TCR beta diversity correlated strongly with the percentage of naive T cells measured by flow cytometry.

Including the terminal cysteine and phenylalanine, the CDR3 comprises 11 residues. Only the CDR3 DNA is retained, 33 bases long and in frame from the first base. At the junction V is shortened by 5 bases and J by 3 bases, with 7 bases in between. CDR1 DFQATT and CDR2 SNEGSKA were looked up in the germline V gene (reference sequence). As for this clonotype: This clone's antigen is unknown. No base quality values were provided; no much bigger clone lies one nucleotide off.

The TCR was taken from a human donor in good health. This chain is built from TRBV20-1 and TRBJ2-5; the D segment cannot be called with confidence. Input material: blood. The nucleotide sequence reads as follows: TGCAGTGCTCCAATAGAAGAGACCCAGTACTTC. Translation gives CSAPIEETQYF.